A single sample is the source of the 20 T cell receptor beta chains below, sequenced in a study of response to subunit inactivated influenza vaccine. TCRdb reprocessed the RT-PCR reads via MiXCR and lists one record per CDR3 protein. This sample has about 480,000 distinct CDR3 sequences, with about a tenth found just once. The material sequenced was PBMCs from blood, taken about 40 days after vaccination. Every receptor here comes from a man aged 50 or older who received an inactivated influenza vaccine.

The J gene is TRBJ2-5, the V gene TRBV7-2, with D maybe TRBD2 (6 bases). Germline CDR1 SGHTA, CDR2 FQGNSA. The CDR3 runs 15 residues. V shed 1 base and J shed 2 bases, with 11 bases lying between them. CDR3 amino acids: CASSLGGGVQETQYF. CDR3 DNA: TGTGCCAGCAGCTTAGGGGGCGGGGTTCAAGAGACCCAGTACTTC.

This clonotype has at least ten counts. As DNA, the CDR3 is TGTGCCAGCAGGGCTGACAGGGACATATACTACAATGAGCAGTTCTTC. This sequence encodes CASRADRDIYYNEQFF. V is TRBV12-3 or TRBV12-4 and J is TRBJ2-1; 7 nucleotides line up with TRBD1. Trimming at V came to 6 bases and at J to 3 bases, leaving 11 bases not matched to a gene. The CDR3 spans 16 residues.

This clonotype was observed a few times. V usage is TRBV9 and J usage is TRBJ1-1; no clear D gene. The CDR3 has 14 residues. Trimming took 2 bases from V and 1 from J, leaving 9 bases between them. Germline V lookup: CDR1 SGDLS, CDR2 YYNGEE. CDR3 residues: CASSVGGQNTEAFF. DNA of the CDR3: TGTGCCAGCAGCGTGGGAGGGCAGAACACTGAAGCTTTCTTT.

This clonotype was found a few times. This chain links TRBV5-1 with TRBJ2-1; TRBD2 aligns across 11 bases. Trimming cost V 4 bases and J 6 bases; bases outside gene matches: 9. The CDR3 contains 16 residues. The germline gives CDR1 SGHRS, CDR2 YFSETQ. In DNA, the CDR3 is TGCGCCAGCAGCCCACTAGCGGGAGTGGGCCCCAATGAGCAGTTCTTC. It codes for CASSPLAGVGPNEQFF.

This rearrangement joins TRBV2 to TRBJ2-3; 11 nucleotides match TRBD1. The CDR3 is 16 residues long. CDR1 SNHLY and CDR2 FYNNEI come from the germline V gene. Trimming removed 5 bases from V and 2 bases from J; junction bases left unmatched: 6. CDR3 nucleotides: TGTGCCAGCAGTCCCGGGACAGGGGGAATCACAGATACGCAGTATTTT. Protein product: CASSPGTGGITDTQYF.

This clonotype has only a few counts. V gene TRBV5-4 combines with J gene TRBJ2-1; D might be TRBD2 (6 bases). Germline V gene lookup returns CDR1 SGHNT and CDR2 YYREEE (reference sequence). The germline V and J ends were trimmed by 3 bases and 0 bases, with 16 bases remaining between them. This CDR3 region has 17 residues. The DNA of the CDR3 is TGTGCCAGCAGCTCCAGCGGGCCTGCTAGCTCCTACAATGAGCAGTTCTTC. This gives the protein CASSSSGPASSYNEQFF. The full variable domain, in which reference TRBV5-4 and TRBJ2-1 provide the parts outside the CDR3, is ETGVTQSPTHLIKTRGQQVTLRCSSQSGHNTVSWYQQALGQGPQFIFQYYREEENGRGNFPPRFSGLQFPNYSSELNVNALELDDSALYLCASSSSGPASSYNEQFFGPGTRLTVL.

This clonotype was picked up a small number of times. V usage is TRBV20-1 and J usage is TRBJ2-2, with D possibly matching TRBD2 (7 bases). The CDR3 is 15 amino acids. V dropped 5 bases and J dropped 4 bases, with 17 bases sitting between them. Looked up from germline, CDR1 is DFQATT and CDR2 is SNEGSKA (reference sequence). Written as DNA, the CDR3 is TGCAGTGCTCGTCCGGGGGGCCGGGGCACCGGGGAGCTGTTTTTT. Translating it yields CSARPGGRGTGELFF.

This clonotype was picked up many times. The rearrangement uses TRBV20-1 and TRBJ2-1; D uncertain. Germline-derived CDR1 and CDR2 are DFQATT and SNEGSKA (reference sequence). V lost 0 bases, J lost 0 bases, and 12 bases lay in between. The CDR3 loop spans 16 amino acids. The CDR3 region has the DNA TGCAGTGCTAGAGATTTCGGCCGATTCTCCTACAATGAGCAGTTCTTC. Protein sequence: CSARDFGRFSYNEQFF.

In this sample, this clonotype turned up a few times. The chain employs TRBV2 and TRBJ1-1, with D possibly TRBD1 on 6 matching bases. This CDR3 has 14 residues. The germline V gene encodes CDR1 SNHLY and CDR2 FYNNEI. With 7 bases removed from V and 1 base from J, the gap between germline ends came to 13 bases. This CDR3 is CASKYREENTEAFF. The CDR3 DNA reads TGTGCCAGCAAGTACAGGGAGGAGAACACTGAAGCTTTCTTT.

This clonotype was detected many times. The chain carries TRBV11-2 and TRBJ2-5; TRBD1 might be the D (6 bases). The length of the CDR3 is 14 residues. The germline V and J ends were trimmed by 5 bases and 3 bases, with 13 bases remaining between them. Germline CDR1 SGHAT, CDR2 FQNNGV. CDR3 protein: CASSLQGREETQYF. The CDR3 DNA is TGTGCCAGCAGCCTACAGGGCAGAGAAGAGACCCAGTACTTC.

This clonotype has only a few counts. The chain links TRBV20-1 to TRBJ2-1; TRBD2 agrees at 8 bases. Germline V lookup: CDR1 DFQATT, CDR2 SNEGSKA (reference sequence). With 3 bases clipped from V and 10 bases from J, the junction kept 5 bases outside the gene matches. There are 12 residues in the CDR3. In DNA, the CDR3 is TGCAGTGCTAGGCCAGCGGGAGTGGAGCAGTTCTTC. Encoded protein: CSARPAGVEQFF.

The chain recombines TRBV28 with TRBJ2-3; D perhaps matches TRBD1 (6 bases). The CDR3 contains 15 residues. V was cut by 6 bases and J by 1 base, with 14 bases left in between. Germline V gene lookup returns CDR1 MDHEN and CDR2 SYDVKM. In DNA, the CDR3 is TGTGCCAGCAGCCCAGGGGTTCCCGGCACAGATACGCAGTATTTT. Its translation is CASSPGVPGTDTQYF.

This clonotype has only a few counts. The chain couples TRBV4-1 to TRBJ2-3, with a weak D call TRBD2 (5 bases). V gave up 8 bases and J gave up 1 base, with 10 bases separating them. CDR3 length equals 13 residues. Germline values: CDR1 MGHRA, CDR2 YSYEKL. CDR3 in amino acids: CASLKLGTDTQYF. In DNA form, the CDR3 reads TGCGCCAGCCTCAAACTAGGCACAGATACGCAGTATTTT.

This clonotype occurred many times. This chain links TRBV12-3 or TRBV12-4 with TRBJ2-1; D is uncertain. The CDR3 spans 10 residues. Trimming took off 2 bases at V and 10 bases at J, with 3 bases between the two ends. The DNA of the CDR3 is TGTGCCAGCAGTTTATTAGAGCAGTTCTTC. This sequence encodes CASSLLEQFF.

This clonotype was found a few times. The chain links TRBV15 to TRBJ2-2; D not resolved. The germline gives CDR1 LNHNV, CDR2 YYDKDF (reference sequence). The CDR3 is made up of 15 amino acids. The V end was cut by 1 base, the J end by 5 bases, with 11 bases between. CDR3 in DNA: TGTGCCACCAGCAGAGTCCAGTTTGGGACCGGGGAGCTGTTTTTT. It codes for CATSRVQFGTGELFF.

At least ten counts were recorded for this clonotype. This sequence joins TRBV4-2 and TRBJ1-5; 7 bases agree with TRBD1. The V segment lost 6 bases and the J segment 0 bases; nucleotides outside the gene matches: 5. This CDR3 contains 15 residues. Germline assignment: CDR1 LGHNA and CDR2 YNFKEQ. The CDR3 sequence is CASRKQGNSNQPQHF. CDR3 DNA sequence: TGTGCCAGCAGGAAACAGGGGAATAGCAATCAGCCCCAGCATTTT.

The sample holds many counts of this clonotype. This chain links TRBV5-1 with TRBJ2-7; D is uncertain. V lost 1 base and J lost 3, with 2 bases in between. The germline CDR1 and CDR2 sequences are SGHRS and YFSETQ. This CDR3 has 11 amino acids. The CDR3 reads CASSLNYEQYF. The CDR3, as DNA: TGCGCCAGCAGCTTGAACTACGAGCAGTACTTC. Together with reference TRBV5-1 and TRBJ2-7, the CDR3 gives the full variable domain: KAGVTQTPRYLIKTRGQQVTLSCSPISGHRSVSWYQQTPGQGLQFLFEYFSETQRNKGNFPGRFSGRQFSNSRSEMNVSTLELGDSALYLCASSLNYEQYFGPGTRLTVT.

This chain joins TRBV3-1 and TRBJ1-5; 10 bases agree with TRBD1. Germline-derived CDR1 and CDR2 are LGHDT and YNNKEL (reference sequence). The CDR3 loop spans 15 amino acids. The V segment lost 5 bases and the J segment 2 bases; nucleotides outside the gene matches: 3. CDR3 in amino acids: CASSVGTGGNQPQHF. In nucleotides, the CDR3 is TGTGCCAGCAGCGTTGGGACAGGGGGCAATCAGCCCCAGCATTTT.

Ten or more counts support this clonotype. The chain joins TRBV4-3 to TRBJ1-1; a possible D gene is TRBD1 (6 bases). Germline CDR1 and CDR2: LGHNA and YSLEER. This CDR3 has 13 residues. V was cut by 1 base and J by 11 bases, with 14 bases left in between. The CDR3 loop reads CASSQVSRGWAFF. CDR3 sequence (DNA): TGCGCCAGCAGCCAAGTAAGCAGGGGCTGGGCTTTCTTT.

The CDR3 spells CASSNDRGNSPLHF. The CDR3 nucleotides read TGTGCCAGCAGCAACGACAGGGGTAATTCACCCCTCCACTTT. This chain joins TRBV7-2 and TRBJ1-6; TRBD1 agrees at 8 bases. The CDR3 is made up of 14 amino acids. Germline assignment: CDR1 SGHTA and CDR2 FQGNSA. The J segment lost 6 bases and the V segment lost 5 bases, leaving 3 bases of the junction unmatched. The full variable domain, with the rest looked up from reference TRBV7-2 and TRBJ1-6, is GAGVSQSPSNKVTEKGKDVELRCDPISGHTALYWYRQSLGQGLEFLIYFQGNSAPDKSGLPSDRFSAERTGGSVSTLTIQRTQQEDSAVYLCASSNDRGNSPLHFGNGTRLTVT.